The 21 T cell receptor beta chains listed next were all sequenced from one sample in a study of blood T cells in healthy people across ages. PCR was performed a second time for about 7 to 12 cycles using a sample-barcoded 5' primer and a J-beta primer mix. MiXCR, applied by TCRdb to the 5' RACE reads, yields one record per CDR3 protein. The sample records more than 900,000 distinct CDR3 sequences, around 25% being singletons. The same sample was also studied in work on T cells of mothers and their children.

The source material was blood. These TCRs come from a girl aged 2-10 years in good health.

The V call is TRBV3-1, the J call TRBJ2-3, with TRBD1 as a possible D gene (5 bases). The CDR3 has 18 amino acids. Germline assignment: CDR1 LGHDT and CDR2 YNNKEL (reference sequence). Trimming took 0 bases from V and 0 from J, leaving 16 bases between them. CDR3 region: CASSQDALQVFSTDTQYF. In DNA form, the CDR3 reads TGTGCCAGCAGCCAAGATGCCCTACAGGTCTTCAGCACAGATACGCAGTATTTT.

This clonotype was detected only a few times. The gene calls are TRBV11-2 and TRBJ1-6, with TRBD1 matching 10 bases. This CDR3 comprises 14 residues. V lost 5 bases and J lost 9; bases outside the gene matches: 4. Germline V gene sequence: CDR1 SGHAT, CDR2 FQNNGV. CDR3 amino acids: CASSPGQGRSPLHF. The CDR3 DNA reads as TGTGCCAGCAGCCCGGGACAGGGGCGTTCACCCCTCCACTTT.

This chain connects TRBV5-6 to TRBJ1-4; D might be TRBD1 (6 bases). The CDR3 extends over 15 amino acids. Per the germline V gene, CDR1 is SGHDT and CDR2 is YYEEEE. Trimming removed 0 bases at V and 5 bases at J, with 11 bases between. CDR3 region: CASSLVLQGNEKLFF. The CDR3 bases are TGTGCCAGCAGCTTGGTTCTGCAGGGGAATGAAAAACTGTTTTTT.

This clonotype has a handful of counts. J is TRBJ2-4 and V is TRBV11-2, with D possibly being TRBD1 or TRBD2 (6 bases each). Germline V CDR1 and CDR2: SGHAT, FQNNGV. V lost 4 bases and J lost 2, with 24 bases in between. The CDR3 spans 19 residues. Here the CDR3 DNA reads TGTGCCAGCAGCTCCAGCCGGGGGCTAGCTTCGATAACCAAAAACATTCAGTACTTC. Protein product: CASSSSRGLASITKNIQYF. The variable domain in full, with the rest retrieved from reference TRBV11-2 and TRBJ2-4, is EAGVAQSPRYKIIEKRQSVAFWCNPISGHATLYWYQQILGQGPKLLIQFQNNGVVDDSQLPKDRFSAERLKGVDSTLKIQPAKLEDSAVYLCASSSSRGLASITKNIQYFGAGTRLSVL.

The chain recombines TRBV7-2 with TRBJ2-4, with unresolved D. This CDR3 is built from 15 residues. Germline V gene lookup returns CDR1 SGHTA and CDR2 FQGNSA. With 2 bases removed from V and 8 bases from J, the gap between germline ends came to 16 bases. CDR3 residues: CASSLRAFRVDIQYF. Written as DNA, the CDR3 is TGTGCCAGCAGCTTAAGAGCTTTTAGGGTTGACATTCAGTACTTC.

This clonotype has only a few counts. This chain links TRBV28 with TRBJ2-4; D could derive from TRBD1 or TRBD2 (5 bases each). The V gene lost 6 bases and the J gene lost 3 bases, with 18 bases spanning the gap. The V gene's germline CDR1 is MDHEN and CDR2 SYDVKM. The CDR3 consists of 16 residues. The CDR3 DNA follows: TGTGCCAGCAGAAACCCCAGGGTCGGGGACAAAAACATTCAGTACTTC. Protein: CASRNPRVGDKNIQYF.

This clonotype was seen a few times. This chain uses TRBV12-3 or TRBV12-4 with TRBJ2-5; TRBD2 matches 9 bases. Germline trimming cut 7 bases from V and 4 bases from J; bases unmatched to any gene: 10. The CDR3 consists of 15 residues. The CDR3: CASTLSGSPPETQYF. The CDR3 DNA follows: TGTGCCAGCACCCTTAGCGGGAGTCCCCCAGAGACCCAGTACTTC.

This clonotype was seen only a few times. The CDR3 nucleotides read TGTGCCAGCAGCGTTCGAGGAGGCGATACGCAGTATTTT. This sequence encodes CASSVRGGDTQYF. This sequence joins TRBV9 and TRBJ2-3; tentative D call: TRBD2 (5 bases). Germline values: CDR1 SGDLS, CDR2 YYNGEE. CDR3 length: 13 residues. Trimming took off 2 bases at V and 6 bases at J, with 10 bases between the two ends.

This clonotype was seen only a few times. The chain carries TRBV7-2 and TRBJ1-1; D is unresolved. Trimming took off 5 bases at V and 1 base at J, with 8 bases between the two ends. Germline V gene data show CDR1 as SGHTA and CDR2 as FQGNSA. The CDR3 has 13 residues. The CDR3 DNA is TGTGCCAGCAGCCTGCAGTCGAACACTGAAGCTTTCTTT. This encodes CASSLQSNTEAFF.

The J gene is TRBJ2-5, the V gene TRBV4-1, with unresolved D. V was clipped by 2 bases and J by 1 base, with 11 bases between them. CDR3 size: 15 residues. Germline lookup yields CDR1 MGHRA and CDR2 YSYEKL. The DNA for the CDR3 is TGCGCCAGCAGCCAATCCCGACGGTCCCAAGAGACCCAGTACTTC. This sequence encodes CASSQSRRSQETQYF.

The chain carries TRBV4-1 and TRBJ2-7, with 13 bases lining up with TRBD2. CDR3 length: 14 residues. J lost 7 bases, V lost 4 bases, and 4 bases had no gene match. Germline V gene sequence: CDR1 MGHRA, CDR2 YSYEKL. CDR3: CASSRGLAGFEQYF. The CDR3 region has the DNA TGCGCCAGCAGCCGGGGACTAGCGGGATTTGAGCAGTACTTC.

There are a few counts of this clonotype. The chain carries TRBV7-2 and TRBJ1-2; a weak D match, TRBD1 (6 bases). Deletions cut 5 bases from V and 8 bases from J, with 15 bases between. CDR1 is SGHTA, CDR2 FQGNSA, per germline. CDR3 size: 13 residues. The CDR3 DNA reads as TGTGCCAGCAGCCCCCAGGGGATCGTGGGCTACACCTTC. Translation: CASSPQGIVGYTF.

The gene calls are TRBV7-9 and TRBJ1-1; 7 nucleotides match TRBD1. The CDR3 has 14 residues. The ends lost 6 bases at V and 1 base at J; junction bases unmatched: 5. CDR1 and CDR2 from the germline V gene are SEHNR and FQNEAQ (reference sequence). The CDR3, as DNA: TGTGCCAGCAGGCGCCGACAGGGGAACACTGAAGCTTTCTTT. Its protein is CASRRRQGNTEAFF.

This clonotype has just a few counts. The chain combines TRBV29-1 with TRBJ2-2; D may be TRBD1 (6 bases). CDR1 is SQVTM and CDR2 is ANQGSEA in the germline V gene. V was trimmed by 6 bases and J by 2 bases, leaving 7 bases between them. The CDR3 spans 12 residues. CDR3 bases: TGCAGCGTGGGACAAAACACCGGGGAGCTGTTTTTT. Translation: CSVGQNTGELFF.

This clonotype has a handful of counts. Compared with germline, one end of the junction differs, possibly owing to a read error. This sequence joins TRBV28 and TRBJ2-7; D call uncertain. The V gene's germline CDR1 is MDHEN and CDR2 SYDVKM. This CDR3 is built from 15 residues. Here the CDR3 reads CASSLHGGSSYGQYF. As DNA, the CDR3 is TGTGCCAGCAGTCTCCATGGCGGTAGCTCCTACGGGCAGTACTTC.

A few counts support this clonotype. The chain is built from TRBV6-5 and TRBJ1-3, with 7 bases identical to TRBD1. CDR3 length equals 18 residues. V gave up 6 bases and J gave up 1 base; unmatched junction bases: 15. Germline CDR1 and CDR2: MNHEY and SVGAGI. For the CDR3, the DNA is TGTGCCAGCAGCTCCGATGAGGGGGCCGGTTGGTCTGGAAACACCATATATTTT. It yields the protein CASSSDEGAGWSGNTIYF.

In its sample, this clonotype was seen a few times. The rearrangement joins TRBV4-3 to TRBJ2-3; D is unclear. CDR1 and CDR2 from the germline V gene are LGHNA and YSLEER. Trimming took off 1 base at V and 1 base at J, with 9 bases between the two ends. This CDR3 comprises 15 residues. The DNA for the CDR3 is TGCGCCAGCAGCCAAGGTAGCCTCGGCACAGATACGCAGTATTTT. It yields the protein CASSQGSLGTDTQYF.

This clonotype was seen a few times. The chain links TRBV3-1 to TRBJ2-2; 9 positions match TRBD2. Germline CDR1 is LGHDT and CDR2 is YNNKEL (reference sequence). V lost 8 bases, J lost 4 bases, and 8 bases stayed unmatched. This CDR3 contains 15 residues. In nucleotides, the CDR3 is TGTGCCAGCGGCGGGGGGGGACACCTCACCGGGGAGCTGTTTTTT. Protein sequence: CASGGGGHLTGELFF.

In its sample, this clonotype was seen many times. This chain joins TRBV7-2 and TRBJ2-5, with unresolved D. The germline V and J ends were trimmed by 2 bases and 4 bases, with 8 bases remaining between them. The germline gives CDR1 SGHTA, CDR2 FQGNSA. This CDR3 has 13 amino acids. The CDR3 nucleotides are TGTGCCAGCAGCTTACTAGGTAGAGAGACCCAGTACTTC. Its protein is CASSLLGRETQYF.

This clonotype has only a few counts. The rearrangement joins TRBV20-1 to TRBJ2-5; D may match TRBD1 or TRBD2 (5 bases each). Germline CDR1 DFQATT, CDR2 SNEGSKA (reference sequence). CDR3 length: 13 amino acids. For the CDR3, the DNA is TGCAGCTTGGAGACGGGGCCAGGCGAGACCCAGTACTTC. It is translated as CSLETGPGETQYF.

The V call is TRBV7-2, the J call TRBJ1-6; D is unresolved. The V gene lost 3 bases and the J gene lost 11 bases, with 14 bases spanning the gap. Germline CDR1 is SGHTA and CDR2 is FQGNSA. This CDR3 has 14 residues. CDR3 nucleotides: TGTGCCAGCAGCTTCGACGGTGGCGGGACACCCCTCCACTTT. Translating it yields CASSFDGGGTPLHF.